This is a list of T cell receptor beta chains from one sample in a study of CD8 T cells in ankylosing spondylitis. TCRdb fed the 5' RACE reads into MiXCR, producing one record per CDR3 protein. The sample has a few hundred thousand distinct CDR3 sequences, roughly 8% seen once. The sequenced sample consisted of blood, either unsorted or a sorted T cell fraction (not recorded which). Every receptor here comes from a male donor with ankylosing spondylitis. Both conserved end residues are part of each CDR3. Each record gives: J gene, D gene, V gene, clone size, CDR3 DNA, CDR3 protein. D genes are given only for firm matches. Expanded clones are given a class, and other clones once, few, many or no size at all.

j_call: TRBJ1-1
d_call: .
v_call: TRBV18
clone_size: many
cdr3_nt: TGTGCCAGCTCACTGGTTGCTAGCCCCGAGGGCACTGAAGCTTTCTTT
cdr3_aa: CASSLVASPEGTEAFF

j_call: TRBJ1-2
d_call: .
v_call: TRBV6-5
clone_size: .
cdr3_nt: TGTGCCAGCAGTTATTCCCCCTTTGGGCAGGTCCGACGGGGTGGCTACACCTTC
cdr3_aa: CASSYSPFGQVRRGGYTF

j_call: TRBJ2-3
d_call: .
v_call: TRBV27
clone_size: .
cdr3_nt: TGTGCCAGCAGTTTCCTCGGAACCCTCACAGATACGCAGTATTTT
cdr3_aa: CASSFLGTLTDTQYF

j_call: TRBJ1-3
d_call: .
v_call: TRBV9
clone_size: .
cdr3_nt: TGTGCCAGCAGCGTAGATCCGGACACCATATATTTT
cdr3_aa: CASSVDPDTIYF

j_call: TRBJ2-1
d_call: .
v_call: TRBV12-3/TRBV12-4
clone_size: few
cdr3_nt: TGTGCCAGCAGTTTAGGGCAAAACCCCTTCTATGAGCAGTTCTTC
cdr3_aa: CASSLGQNPFYEQFF

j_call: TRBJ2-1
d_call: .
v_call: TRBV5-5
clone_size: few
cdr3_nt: TGTGCCAGCAGCTTGGCCTATCTTGGAGGGCAGGTCCCCGAGCAGTTCTTC
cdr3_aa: CASSLAYLGGQVPEQFF

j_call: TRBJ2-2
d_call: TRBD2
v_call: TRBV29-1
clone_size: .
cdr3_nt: TGCAGCGCCTGGTCTAGCGGGAGATGGACCGGGGAGCTGTTTTTT
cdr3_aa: CSAWSSGRWTGELFF

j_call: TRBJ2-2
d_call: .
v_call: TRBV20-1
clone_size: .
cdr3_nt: TGCAGTGCCCGACCCCAAAACACCGGGGAGCTGTTTTTT
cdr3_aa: CSARPQNTGELFF

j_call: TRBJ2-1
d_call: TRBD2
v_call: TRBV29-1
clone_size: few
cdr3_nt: TGCAGCGTTGGGGGACTAGCGGGGTTCTACAATGAGCAGTTCTTC
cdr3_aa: CSVGGLAGFYNEQFF

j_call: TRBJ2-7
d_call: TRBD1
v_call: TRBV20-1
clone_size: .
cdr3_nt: TGCAGTGCTGGACAGGGGGCAGGAGGCGAGCAGTACTTC
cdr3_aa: CSAGQGAGGEQYF

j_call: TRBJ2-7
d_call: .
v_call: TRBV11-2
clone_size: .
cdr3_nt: TGTGCCAGCAGCCCAACCGCGCGGAACTACGAGCAGTACTTC
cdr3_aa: CASSPTARNYEQYF

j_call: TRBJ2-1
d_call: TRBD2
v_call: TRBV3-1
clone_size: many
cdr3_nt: TGTGCCAGCAGCCAGCAACTAGCGGAGTTCAATGAGCAGTTCTTC
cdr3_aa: CASSQQLAEFNEQFF

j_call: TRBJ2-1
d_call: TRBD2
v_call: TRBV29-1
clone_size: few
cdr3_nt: TGCAGCGTTGAATTAGCGGGAGGGCCCTTCTCCTACAATGAGCAGTTCTTC
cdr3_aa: CSVELAGGPFSYNEQFF

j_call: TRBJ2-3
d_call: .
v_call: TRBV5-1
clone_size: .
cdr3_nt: TGCGCCAGCAGCTTGGAGGGCAGGGCCACAGATACGCAGTATTTT
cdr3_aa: CASSLEGRATDTQYF

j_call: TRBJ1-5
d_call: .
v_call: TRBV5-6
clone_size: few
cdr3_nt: TGTGCCAGCAGCCGTCGTGGTAGCAATCAGCCCCAGCATTTT
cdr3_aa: CASSRRGSNQPQHF

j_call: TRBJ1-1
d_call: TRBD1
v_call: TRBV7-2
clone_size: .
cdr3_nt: TGTGCCAGCAAGACAGGGTTCGCGAACACTGAAGCTTTCTTT
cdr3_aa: CASKTGFANTEAFF

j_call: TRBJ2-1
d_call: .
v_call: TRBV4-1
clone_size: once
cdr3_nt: TGCGCCAGCAGCCAAGAAGAGGGGGAGGGCCTTAAGTTCTTC
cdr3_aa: CASSQEEGEGLKFF

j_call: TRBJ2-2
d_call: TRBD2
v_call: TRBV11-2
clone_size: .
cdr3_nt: TGTGCCAGCAGCTTACGAAGACTAGCGCCAACCGGGGAGCTGTTTTTT
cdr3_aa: CASSLRRLAPTGELFF

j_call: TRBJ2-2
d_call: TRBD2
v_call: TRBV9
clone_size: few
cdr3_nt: TGTGCCAGCAGCGACTTTAGCGGGAGGGCCTCCACCGGGGAGCTGTTTTTT
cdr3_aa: CASSDFSGRASTGELFF